Below are 14 T cell receptor beta chains sequenced from a single sample in a study of T-cell reconstitution after alpha-beta-depleted transplantation in children. Preparation of the TCRbeta library was carried out with unique molecular identifiers. In TCRdb, the PCR reads were re-called with MiXCR into one record per CDR3 protein. The sample has roughly 670,000 distinct CDR3 sequences; approximately 14% are singletons. The sequencing here drew on PBMCs, taken before TCRalphabeta/CD19-depleted stem cell transplant. The receptor source for this set is a girl aged 2-9 years with congenital amegakaryocytic thrombocytopenia, due to receive a stem cell transplant.

The CDR3 DNA follows: TGTGCCAGCAGCCGGTCCACCTCGGGCTGGGAGACCCAGTACTTC. This sequence encodes CASSRSTSGWETQYF. The J gene is TRBJ2-5, the V gene TRBV3-1; the D is unclear. CDR1 is LGHDT, CDR2 YNNKEL, per germline (reference sequence). The CDR3 is 15 amino acids. V lost 4 bases, J lost 5 bases, and 17 bases lay in between.

This clonotype was picked up many times. The V and J genes are TRBV29-1 and TRBJ1-2; TRBD1 is a possible D gene (6 bases). The CDR3 length is 14 residues. The V and J ends lost 7 bases and 5 bases respectively, with 20 bases between them. Germline CDR1 and CDR2: SQVTM and ANQGSEA. The CDR3 loop reads CSAYRGQLPYGYTF. For the CDR3, the DNA is TGCAGCGCTTACCGGGGGCAGTTACCGTATGGCTACACCTTC.

Ten or more counts support this clonotype. V is TRBV29-1 and J is TRBJ2-7; TRBD2 might be the D (5 bases). CDR3 length equals 12 residues. CDR1 and CDR2 (germline): SQVTM, ANQGSEA. V gave up 6 bases and J gave up 2 bases, with 11 bases separating them. The CDR3 coding sequence is TGCAGCGTCCGGGAATCTGCCTACGAGCAGTACTTC. Residues: CSVRESAYEQYF.

V is TRBV19 and J is TRBJ1-5, with D uncertain. The CDR3 is 18 residues long. The V gene's germline CDR1 is LNHDA and CDR2 SQIVND (reference sequence). V dropped 0 bases and J dropped 3 bases, with 18 bases sitting between them. The CDR3 sequence: CASSIDLMPTISNQPQHF. The CDR3 bases are TGTGCCAGTAGTATAGATCTCATGCCTACAATCTCCAATCAGCCCCAGCATTTT.

In its sample, this clonotype was seen once. One base away lies a much larger clone, so this may be a sequencing read error. J is TRBJ2-1 and V is TRBV20-1; 8 nucleotides line up with TRBD2. Trimming removed 6 bases from V and 7 bases from J; junction bases left unmatched: 14. Per the germline V gene, CDR1 is DFQATT and CDR2 is SNEGSKA (reference sequence). The CDR3 length is 15 residues. DNA for the CDR3: TGCAGTGCCCCTCCCACGGGACTAGTCGTAAATGAGCAGTTCTTC. Protein sequence: CSAPPTGLVVNEQFF.

At least ten counts were recorded for this clonotype. The chain links TRBV27 to TRBJ2-3, with TRBD2 matching 13 bases. The CDR3 is made up of 16 amino acids. Germline CDR1 is MNHEY and CDR2 is SMNVEV (reference sequence). Germline trimming cut 1 base from V and 7 bases from J; bases unmatched to any gene: 5. CDR3 DNA sequence: TGTGCCAGCAGTTTATTGACTAGCGGGAGGAGGAATACGCAGTATTTT. Protein product: CASSLLTSGRRNTQYF.

CDR3 DNA: TGTGCCAGCAGTTCTCCTCTACTTAGGATTCACTGGGGCTACACCTTC. It codes for CASSSPLLRIHWGYTF. V is TRBV27 and J is TRBJ1-2; D is ambiguous. CDR3 length: 16 amino acids. V lost 4 bases to trimming and J lost 8 bases, with 23 bases between them. Per germline, CDR1 MNHEY and CDR2 SMNVEV (reference sequence).

In this sample, this clonotype turned up many times. The chain joins TRBV7-6 to TRBJ1-1; 7 bases align to TRBD1. The CDR3 consists of 14 residues. The germline V gene has CDR1 SGHVS and CDR2 FNYEAQ. The J segment lost 5 bases and the V segment lost 5 bases, leaving 8 bases of the junction unmatched. For the CDR3, the DNA is TGTGCCAGCAGCGCGTATTTCAGGGGGACTGAAGCTTTCTTT. Translating it yields CASSAYFRGTEAFF.

This clonotype has only a few counts. The chain is built from TRBV12-3 or TRBV12-4 and TRBJ2-2; 11 nucleotides agree with TRBD1. This CDR3 contains 16 residues. V was pared by 4 bases and J by 4 bases, with 5 bases of the junction left unmatched. DNA of the CDR3: TGTGCCAGCAGTTCCCCCGGGACAGGGGGCACCGGGGAGCTGTTTTTT. This codes for CASSSPGTGGTGELFF.

This clonotype has only a few counts. V is TRBV6-5 and J is TRBJ1-5, with a possible D match to TRBD1 (6 bases). The CDR3 runs to 17 residues. The V gene's germline CDR1 is MNHEY and CDR2 SVGAGI. V lost 0 bases and J lost 0, with 12 bases in between. The CDR3 sequence is CASSYSSGRGSNQPQHF. In DNA, the CDR3 is TGTGCCAGCAGTTACTCCTCGGGCAGGGGTAGCAATCAGCCCCAGCATTTT.

This clonotype was counted many times. The CDR3 nucleotides are TGCAGTGCTAGCCGAGGGGGTACTGAGCAGTTCTTC. The encoded protein is CSASRGGTEQFF. The V and J genes are TRBV20-1 and TRBJ2-1; D possibly corresponds to TRBD1 (6 bases). Germline CDR1 reads DFQATT; CDR2 reads SNEGSKA (reference sequence). Trimming stripped 3 bases from V and 9 bases from J, with 12 bases between. The CDR3 totals 12 residues.

This clonotype has at least ten counts. The V gene is TRBV5-1, the J gene TRBJ2-2; D uncertain. The CDR3 loop spans 13 amino acids. CDR1 SGHRS and CDR2 YFSETQ come from the germline V gene. The germline V and J ends were trimmed by 6 bases and 7 bases, with 13 bases remaining between them. CDR3: CASMVIGDGELFF. Here the CDR3 DNA reads TGCGCCAGCATGGTGATCGGCGACGGGGAGCTGTTTTTT.

The gene calls are TRBV7-3 and TRBJ2-1; D uncertain. The CDR3 covers 17 residues. Between the trimmed V and J ends, which lost 1 base and 0 bases, there was a span of 13 bases. The germline V gene has CDR1 SGHTA and CDR2 FQGTGA. The CDR3 DNA follows: TGTGCCAGCAGCTTAAGACCCATTGGGGACTCCTACAATGAGCAGTTCTTC. Its protein product is CASSLRPIGDSYNEQFF.

CDR3 amino acids: CASSPDNRRAGELFF. The CDR3 coding sequence is TGTGCCAGCAGTCCCGATAACAGGAGAGCCGGGGAGCTGTTTTTT. The rearrangement links TRBV12-3 or TRBV12-4 to TRBJ2-2; possible D gene TRBD1, 5 bases. The CDR3 extends over 15 amino acids. Trimming left V 5 bases short and J 6 bases short, with 16 bases between.